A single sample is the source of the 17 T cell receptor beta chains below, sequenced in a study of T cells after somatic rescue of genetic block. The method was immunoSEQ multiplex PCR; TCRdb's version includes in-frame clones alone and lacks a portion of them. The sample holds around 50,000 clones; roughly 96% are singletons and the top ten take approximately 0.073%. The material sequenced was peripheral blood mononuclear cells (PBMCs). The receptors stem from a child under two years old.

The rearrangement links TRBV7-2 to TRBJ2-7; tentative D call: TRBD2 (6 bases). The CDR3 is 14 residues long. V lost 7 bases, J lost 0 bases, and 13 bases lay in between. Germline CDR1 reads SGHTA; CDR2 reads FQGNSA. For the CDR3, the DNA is TGTGCCAGCATAAAATTGCGGGGCTCCTACGAGCAGTACTTC. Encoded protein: CASIKLRGSYEQYF.

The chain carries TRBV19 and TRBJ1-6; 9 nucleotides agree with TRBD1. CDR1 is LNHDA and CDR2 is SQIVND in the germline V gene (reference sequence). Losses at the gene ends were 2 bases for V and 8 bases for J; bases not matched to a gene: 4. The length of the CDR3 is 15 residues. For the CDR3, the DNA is TGTGCCAGTAGTATACGCCGGGACAGGGATTCACCCCTCCACTTT. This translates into CASSIRRDRDSPLHF.

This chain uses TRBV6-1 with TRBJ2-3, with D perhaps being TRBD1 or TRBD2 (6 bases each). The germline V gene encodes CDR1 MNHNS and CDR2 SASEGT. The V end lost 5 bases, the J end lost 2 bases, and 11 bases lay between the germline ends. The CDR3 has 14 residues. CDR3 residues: CASSSGGLTDTQYF. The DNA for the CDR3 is TGTGCCAGCAGTTCCGGGGGCCTCACAGATACGCAGTATTTT.

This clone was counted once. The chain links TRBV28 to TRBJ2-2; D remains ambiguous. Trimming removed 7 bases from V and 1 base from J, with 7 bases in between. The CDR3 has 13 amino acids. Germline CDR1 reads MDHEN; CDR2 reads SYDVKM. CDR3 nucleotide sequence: TGTGCCAGCATCGAGCGGAACACCGGGGAGCTGTTTTTT. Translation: CASIERNTGELFF. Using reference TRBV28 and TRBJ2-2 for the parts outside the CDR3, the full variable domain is DVKVTQSSRYLVKRTGEKVFLECVQDMDHENMFWYRQDPGLGLRLIYFSYDVKMKEKGDIPEGYSVSREKKERFSLILESASTNQTSMYLCASIERNTGELFFGEGSRLTVL.

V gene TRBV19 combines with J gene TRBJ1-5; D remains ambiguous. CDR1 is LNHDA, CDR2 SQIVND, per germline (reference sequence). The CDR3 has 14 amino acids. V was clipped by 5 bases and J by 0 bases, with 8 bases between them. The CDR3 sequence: CASSDIYSNQPQHF. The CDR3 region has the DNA TGTGCCAGTAGTGACATTTATAGCAATCAGCCCCAGCATTTT.

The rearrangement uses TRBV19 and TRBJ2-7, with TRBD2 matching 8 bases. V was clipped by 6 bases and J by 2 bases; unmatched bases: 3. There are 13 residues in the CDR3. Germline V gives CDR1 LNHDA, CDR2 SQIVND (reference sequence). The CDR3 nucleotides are TGTGCCAGTAGAAGAGCGGGAGCCTACGAGCAGTACTTC. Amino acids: CASRRAGAYEQYF.

The DNA for the CDR3 is TGTGCCAGCAGCTTGGACCACTATGGCTACACCTTC. Protein product: CASSLDHYGYTF. The chain employs TRBV5-6 and TRBJ1-2, with D unclear. Trimming shortened V by 0 bases and J by 3 bases, and 3 bases separated the two germline ends. This CDR3 is 12 amino acids long. Looked up from germline, CDR1 is SGHDT and CDR2 is YYEEEE.

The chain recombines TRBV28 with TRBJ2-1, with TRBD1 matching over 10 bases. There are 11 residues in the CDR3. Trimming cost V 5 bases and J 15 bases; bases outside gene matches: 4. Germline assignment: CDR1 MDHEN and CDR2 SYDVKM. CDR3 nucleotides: TGTGCCAGCAGTCCCGGGACAGGGGTGTTCTTC. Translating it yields CASSPGTGVFF.

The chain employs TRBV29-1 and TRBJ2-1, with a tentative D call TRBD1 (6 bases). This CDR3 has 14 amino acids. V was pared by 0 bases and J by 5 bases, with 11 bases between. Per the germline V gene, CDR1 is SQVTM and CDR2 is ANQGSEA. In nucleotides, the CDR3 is TGCAGCGTTGAAGATACCGGGACAAACAATGAGCAGTTCTTC. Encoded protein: CSVEDTGTNNEQFF.

CDR3 residues: CASSAVPSGPTEAFF. In DNA form, the CDR3 reads TGTGCCAGCAGTGCAGTCCCATCGGGGCCCACTGAAGCTTTCTTT. This chain connects TRBV27 to TRBJ1-1; possible D gene TRBD1, 5 bases. The CDR3 spans 15 residues. The germline CDR1 and CDR2 sequences are MNHEY and SMNVEV (reference sequence). The ends were cut back, 5 bases at V and 4 bases at J, with 17 bases in the middle.

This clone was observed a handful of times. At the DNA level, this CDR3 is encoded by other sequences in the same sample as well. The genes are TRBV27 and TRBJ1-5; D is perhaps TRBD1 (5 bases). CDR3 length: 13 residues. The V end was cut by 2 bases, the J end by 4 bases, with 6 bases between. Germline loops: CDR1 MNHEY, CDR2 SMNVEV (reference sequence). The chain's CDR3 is CASSLQGNQPQHF. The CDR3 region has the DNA TGTGCCAGCAGTTTACAGGGAAATCAGCCCCAGCATTTT.

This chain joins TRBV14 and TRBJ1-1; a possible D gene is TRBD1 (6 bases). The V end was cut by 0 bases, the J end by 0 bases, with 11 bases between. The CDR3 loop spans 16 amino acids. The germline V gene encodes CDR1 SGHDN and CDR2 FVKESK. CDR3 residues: CASSQDWGHLNTEAFF. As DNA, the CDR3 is TGTGCCAGCAGCCAAGATTGGGGGCACCTGAACACTGAAGCTTTCTTT. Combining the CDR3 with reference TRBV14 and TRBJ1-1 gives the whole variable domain EAGVTQFPSHSVIEKGQTVTLRCDPISGHDNLYWYRRVMGKEIKFLLHFVKESKQDESGMPNNRFLAERTGGTYSTLKVQPAELEDSGVYFCASSQDWGHLNTEAFFGQGTRLTVV.

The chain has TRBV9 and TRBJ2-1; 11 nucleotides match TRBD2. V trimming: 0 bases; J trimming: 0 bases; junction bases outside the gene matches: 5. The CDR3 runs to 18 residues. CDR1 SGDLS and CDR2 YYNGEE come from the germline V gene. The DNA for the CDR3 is TGTGCCAGCAGCGTAGTGGGTACTAGCGGGAGCTCCTACAATGAGCAGTTCTTC. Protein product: CASSVVGTSGSSYNEQFF.

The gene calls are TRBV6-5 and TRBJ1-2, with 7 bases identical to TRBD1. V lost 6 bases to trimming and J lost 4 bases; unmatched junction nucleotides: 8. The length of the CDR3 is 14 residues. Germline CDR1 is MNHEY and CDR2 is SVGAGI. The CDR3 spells CASRPDRAVYGYTF. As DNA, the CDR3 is TGTGCCAGCAGGCCCGACAGGGCCGTCTATGGCTACACCTTC.

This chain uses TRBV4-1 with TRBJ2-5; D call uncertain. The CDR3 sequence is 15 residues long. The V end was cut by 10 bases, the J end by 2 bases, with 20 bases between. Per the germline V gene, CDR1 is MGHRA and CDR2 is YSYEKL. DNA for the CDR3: TGCGCCACCACATTGCATATACTCGAGCAAGAGACCCAGTACTTC. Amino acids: CATTLHILEQETQYF.

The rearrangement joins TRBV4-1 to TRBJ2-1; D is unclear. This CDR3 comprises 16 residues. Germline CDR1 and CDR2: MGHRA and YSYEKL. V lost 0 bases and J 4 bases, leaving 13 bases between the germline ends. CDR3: CASSQDRARSYNEQFF. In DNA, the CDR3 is TGCGCCAGCAGCCAAGATAGGGCTAGGTCTTACAATGAGCAGTTCTTC.

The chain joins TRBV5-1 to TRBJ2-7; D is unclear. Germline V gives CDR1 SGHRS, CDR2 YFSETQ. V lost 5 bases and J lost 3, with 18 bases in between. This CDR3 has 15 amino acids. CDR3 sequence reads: CASSYGVVPGYEQYF. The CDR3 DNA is TGCGCCAGCAGTTACGGCGTTGTACCGGGCTACGAGCAGTACTTC.